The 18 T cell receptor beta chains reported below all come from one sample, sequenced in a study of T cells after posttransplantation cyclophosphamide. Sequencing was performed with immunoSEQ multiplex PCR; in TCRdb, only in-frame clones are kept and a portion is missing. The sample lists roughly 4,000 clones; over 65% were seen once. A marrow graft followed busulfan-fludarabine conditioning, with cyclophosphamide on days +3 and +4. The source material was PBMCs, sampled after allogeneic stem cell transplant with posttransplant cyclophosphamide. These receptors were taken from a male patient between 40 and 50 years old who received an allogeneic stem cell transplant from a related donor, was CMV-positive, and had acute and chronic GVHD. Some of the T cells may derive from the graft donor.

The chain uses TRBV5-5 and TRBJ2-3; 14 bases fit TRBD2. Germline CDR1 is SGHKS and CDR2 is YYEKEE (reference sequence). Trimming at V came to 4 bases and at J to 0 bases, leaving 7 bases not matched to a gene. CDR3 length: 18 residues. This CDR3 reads CASSARLAGGPSTDTQYF. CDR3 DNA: TGTGCCAGCAGCGCCCGACTAGCGGGAGGGCCTAGCACAGATACGCAGTATTTT.

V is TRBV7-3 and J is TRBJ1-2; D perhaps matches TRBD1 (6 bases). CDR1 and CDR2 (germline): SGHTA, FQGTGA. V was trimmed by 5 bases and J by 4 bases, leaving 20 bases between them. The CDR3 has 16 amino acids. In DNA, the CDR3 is TGTGCCAGCAGCCCCTCGACAGGTGCCCTCTTCTATGGCTACACCTTC. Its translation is CASSPSTGALFYGYTF.

CDR3 sequence (DNA): TGCGCCAGCAGCTTGGGGGACAGGGTATACAATGAGCAGTTCTTC. Translating gives CASSLGDRVYNEQFF. This chain joins TRBV5-1 and TRBJ2-1, with 9 nucleotides matching TRBD1. The V gene's germline CDR1 is SGHRS and CDR2 YFSETQ. The CDR3 contains 15 residues. V was pared by 0 bases and J by 4 bases, with 2 bases of the junction left unmatched.

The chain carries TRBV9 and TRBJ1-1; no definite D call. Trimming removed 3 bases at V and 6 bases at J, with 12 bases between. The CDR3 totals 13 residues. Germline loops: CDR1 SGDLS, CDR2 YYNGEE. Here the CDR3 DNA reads TGTGCCAGCAGCGGAGGGAGTAGGGCTGAAGCTTTCTTT. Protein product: CASSGGSRAEAFF.

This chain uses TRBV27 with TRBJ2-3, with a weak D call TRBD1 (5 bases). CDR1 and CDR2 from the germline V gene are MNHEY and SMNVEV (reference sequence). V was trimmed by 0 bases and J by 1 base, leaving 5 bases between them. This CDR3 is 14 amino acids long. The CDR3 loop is CASSLSRGTDTQYF. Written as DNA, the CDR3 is TGTGCCAGCAGTTTATCCAGGGGCACAGATACGCAGTATTTT.

CDR3 coding DNA: TGTGCCAGCAGTTCGGGACTAGCGGCAAACTCGTATTACAATGAGCAGTTCTTC. Translating gives CASSSGLAANSYYNEQFF. The chain has TRBV27 and TRBJ2-1, with 11 bases fitting TRBD2. Germline loops: CDR1 MNHEY, CDR2 SMNVEV (reference sequence). After removal of 4 bases from V and 4 bases from J, the junction contained 12 bases not matched to a gene. The CDR3 is made up of 18 amino acids.

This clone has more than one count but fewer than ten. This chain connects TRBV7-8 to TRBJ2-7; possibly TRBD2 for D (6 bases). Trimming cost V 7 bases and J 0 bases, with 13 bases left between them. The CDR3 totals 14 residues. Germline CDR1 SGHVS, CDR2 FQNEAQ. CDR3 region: CASTPEEGSYEQYF. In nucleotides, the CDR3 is TGTGCCAGCACCCCCGAGGAGGGCTCCTACGAGCAGTACTTC.

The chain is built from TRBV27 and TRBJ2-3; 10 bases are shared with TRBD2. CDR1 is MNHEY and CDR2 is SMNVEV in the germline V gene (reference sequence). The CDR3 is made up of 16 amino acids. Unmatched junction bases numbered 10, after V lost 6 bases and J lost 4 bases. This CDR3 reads CASSDIGLAESDTQYF. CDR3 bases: TGTGCCAGCAGCGACATCGGACTAGCGGAATCAGATACGCAGTATTTT.

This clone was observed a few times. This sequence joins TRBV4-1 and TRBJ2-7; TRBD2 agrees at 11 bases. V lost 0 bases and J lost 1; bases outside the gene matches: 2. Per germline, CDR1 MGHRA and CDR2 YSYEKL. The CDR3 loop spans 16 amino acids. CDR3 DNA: TGCGCCAGCAGCCAAGAGGGGACTAGCGGATCCTACGAGCAGTACTTC. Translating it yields CASSQEGTSGSYEQYF.

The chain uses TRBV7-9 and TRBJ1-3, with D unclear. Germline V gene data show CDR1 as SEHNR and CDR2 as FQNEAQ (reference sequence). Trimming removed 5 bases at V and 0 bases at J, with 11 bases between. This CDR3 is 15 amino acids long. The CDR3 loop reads CASSPSTNSGNTIYF. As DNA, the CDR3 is TGTGCCAGCAGCCCCTCAACTAACTCTGGAAACACCATATATTTT.

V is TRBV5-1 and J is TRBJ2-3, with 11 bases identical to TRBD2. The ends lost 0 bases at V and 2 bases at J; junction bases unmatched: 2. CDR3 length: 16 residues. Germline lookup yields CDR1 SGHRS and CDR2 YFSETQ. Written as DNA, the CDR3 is TGCGCCAGCAGCTTGGGGACTAGCGGGTTCACAGATACGCAGTATTTT. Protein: CASSLGTSGFTDTQYF.

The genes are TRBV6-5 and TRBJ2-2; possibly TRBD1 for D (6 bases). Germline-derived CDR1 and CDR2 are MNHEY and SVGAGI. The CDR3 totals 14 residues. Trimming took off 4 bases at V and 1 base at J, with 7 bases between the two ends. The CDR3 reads CASSSGQNTGELFF. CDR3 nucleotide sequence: TGTGCCAGCAGTTCGGGACAGAACACCGGGGAGCTGTTTTTT.

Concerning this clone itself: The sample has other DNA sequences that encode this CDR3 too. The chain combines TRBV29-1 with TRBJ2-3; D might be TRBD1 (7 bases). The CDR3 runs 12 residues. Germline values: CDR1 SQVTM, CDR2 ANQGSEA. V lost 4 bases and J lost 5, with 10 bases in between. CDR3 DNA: TGCAGCGTTGGGCAGGGGGGAGATACGCAGTATTTT. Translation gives CSVGQGGDTQYF.

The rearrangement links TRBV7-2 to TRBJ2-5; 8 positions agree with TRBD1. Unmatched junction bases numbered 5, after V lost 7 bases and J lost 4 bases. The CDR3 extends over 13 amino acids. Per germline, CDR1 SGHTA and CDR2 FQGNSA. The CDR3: CASTQGARETQYF. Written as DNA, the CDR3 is TGTGCCAGCACCCAGGGGGCAAGAGAGACCCAGTACTTC.

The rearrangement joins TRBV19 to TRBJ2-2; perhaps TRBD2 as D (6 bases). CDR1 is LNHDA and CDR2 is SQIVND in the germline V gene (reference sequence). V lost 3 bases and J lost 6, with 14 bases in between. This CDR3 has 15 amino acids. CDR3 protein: CASSIVGGTPGELFF. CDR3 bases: TGTGCCAGTAGTATTGTGGGAGGAACCCCCGGGGAGCTGTTTTTT.

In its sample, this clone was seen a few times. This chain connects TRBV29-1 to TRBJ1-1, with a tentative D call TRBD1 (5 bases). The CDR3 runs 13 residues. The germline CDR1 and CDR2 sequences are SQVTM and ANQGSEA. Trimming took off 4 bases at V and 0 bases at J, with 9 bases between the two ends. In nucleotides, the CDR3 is TGCAGCGTTGGGAACAGGCTGAACACTGAAGCTTTCTTT. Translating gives CSVGNRLNTEAFF.

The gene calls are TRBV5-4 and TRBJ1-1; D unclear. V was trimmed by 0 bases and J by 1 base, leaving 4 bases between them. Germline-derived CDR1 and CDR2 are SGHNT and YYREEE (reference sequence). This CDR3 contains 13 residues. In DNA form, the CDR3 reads TGTGCCAGCAGCTTGGAGCAGAACACTGAAGCTTTCTTT. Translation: CASSLEQNTEAFF.

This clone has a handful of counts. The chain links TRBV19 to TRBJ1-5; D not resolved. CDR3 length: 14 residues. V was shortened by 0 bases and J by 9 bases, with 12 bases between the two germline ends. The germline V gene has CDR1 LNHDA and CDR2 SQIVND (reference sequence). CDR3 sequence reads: CASSIDTELTPQHF. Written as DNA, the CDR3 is TGTGCCAGTAGTATAGACACAGAGCTTACGCCCCAGCATTTT.